This T cell receptor beta chain was observed in a study of T cell responses to AZD1222 COVID-19 vaccine. Looking at the study overall: Second doses at about 4 or about 12 weeks were pooled. Study-wide findings and caveats: White British people made up most donors, females outnumbered males, and clonal diversity was possibly underestimated. At baseline, just five to seven AZD1222 recipients tested seropositive.

Between the trimmed V and J ends, which lost 5 bases and 6 bases, there was a span of 14 bases. CDR3 length: 15 amino acids. Germline loops: CDR1 SEHNR, CDR2 FQNEAQ (reference sequence). Sequencing used immunoSEQ multiplex PCR; TCRdb keeps in-frame clones, though not all of them. This sample carries approximately 160,000 clones, around 91% of them seen once, and the ten largest clones take roughly 4.6%. In the case of this clone: Its antigen is not identified.

The clonotype was recovered from an adult in good health. The chain has TRBV7-9 and TRBJ1-6; maybe TRBD1 (5 bases). This specimen consisted of peripheral blood, obtained on day 0 of AZD1222 vaccination. The CDR3 sequence is CASSTGQIANSPLHF. CDR3 sequence (DNA): TGTGCCAGCAGCACCGGACAAATCGCTAATTCACCCCTCCACTTT.